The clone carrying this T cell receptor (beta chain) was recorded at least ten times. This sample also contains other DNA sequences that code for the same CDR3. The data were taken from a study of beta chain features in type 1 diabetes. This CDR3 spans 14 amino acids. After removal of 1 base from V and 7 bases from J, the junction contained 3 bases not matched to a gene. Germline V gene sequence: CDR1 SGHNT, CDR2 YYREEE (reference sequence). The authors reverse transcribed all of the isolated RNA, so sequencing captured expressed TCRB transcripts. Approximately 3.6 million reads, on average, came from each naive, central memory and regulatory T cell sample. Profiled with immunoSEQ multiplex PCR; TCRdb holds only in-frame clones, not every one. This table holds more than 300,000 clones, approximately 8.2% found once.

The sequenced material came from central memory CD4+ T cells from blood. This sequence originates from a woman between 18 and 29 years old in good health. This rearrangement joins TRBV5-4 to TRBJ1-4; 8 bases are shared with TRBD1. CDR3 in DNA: TGTGCCAGCAGCTTGCAGGGGGCTGTTGAAAAACTGTTTTTT. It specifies CASSLQGAVEKLFF. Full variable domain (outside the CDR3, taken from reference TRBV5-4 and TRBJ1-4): ETGVTQSPTHLIKTRGQQVTLRCSSQSGHNTVSWYQQALGQGPQFIFQYYREEENGRGNFPPRFSGLQFPNYSSELNVNALELDDSALYLCASSLQGAVEKLFFGSGTQLSVL.